This TCR beta chain was captured by sequencing in a study of cytomegalovirus exposure and HLA in healthy donors. In regard to this clone: Its antigen remains unknown.

The PCR had 60 Vbeta and 13 Jbeta primers. In the authors' methods: Among the unique TCR beta chains that a later analysis counted, about 81 million in all, 9.5 million to 11 million were shared. Some clones are missing from TCRdb's copy, which holds only in-frame ones; the method was immunoSEQ multiplex PCR. V and J calls and clone size are as listed in that table; D and trimming were resolved from the DNA. Here the sample spans 64,000 or so clones, around two thirds being singletons. General study findings and limits: A previous analysis found most TCR beta V segments productive roughly 87% or roughly 30% of the time. Across donors, sequencing depth was assumed by presence/absence analyses to be roughly uniform. With DRB1 most and HLA-C fewest, TCR association rates differed between HLA loci in a later analysis.

The sequencing input was PBMCs. This TCR came from a woman between 50 and 59 years old in good health and CMV-seropositive.

The DNA for the CDR3 is TGTGCCAGCAGCCAAGGGCAGCAAGAGACCCAGTACTTC. It codes for CASSQGQQETQYF. The chain has TRBV4-2 and TRBJ2-5; no clear D. The CDR3 sequence is 13 residues long. Germline CDR1 is LGHNA and CDR2 is YNFKEQ. V lost 1 base and J 2 bases, leaving 5 bases between the germline ends.